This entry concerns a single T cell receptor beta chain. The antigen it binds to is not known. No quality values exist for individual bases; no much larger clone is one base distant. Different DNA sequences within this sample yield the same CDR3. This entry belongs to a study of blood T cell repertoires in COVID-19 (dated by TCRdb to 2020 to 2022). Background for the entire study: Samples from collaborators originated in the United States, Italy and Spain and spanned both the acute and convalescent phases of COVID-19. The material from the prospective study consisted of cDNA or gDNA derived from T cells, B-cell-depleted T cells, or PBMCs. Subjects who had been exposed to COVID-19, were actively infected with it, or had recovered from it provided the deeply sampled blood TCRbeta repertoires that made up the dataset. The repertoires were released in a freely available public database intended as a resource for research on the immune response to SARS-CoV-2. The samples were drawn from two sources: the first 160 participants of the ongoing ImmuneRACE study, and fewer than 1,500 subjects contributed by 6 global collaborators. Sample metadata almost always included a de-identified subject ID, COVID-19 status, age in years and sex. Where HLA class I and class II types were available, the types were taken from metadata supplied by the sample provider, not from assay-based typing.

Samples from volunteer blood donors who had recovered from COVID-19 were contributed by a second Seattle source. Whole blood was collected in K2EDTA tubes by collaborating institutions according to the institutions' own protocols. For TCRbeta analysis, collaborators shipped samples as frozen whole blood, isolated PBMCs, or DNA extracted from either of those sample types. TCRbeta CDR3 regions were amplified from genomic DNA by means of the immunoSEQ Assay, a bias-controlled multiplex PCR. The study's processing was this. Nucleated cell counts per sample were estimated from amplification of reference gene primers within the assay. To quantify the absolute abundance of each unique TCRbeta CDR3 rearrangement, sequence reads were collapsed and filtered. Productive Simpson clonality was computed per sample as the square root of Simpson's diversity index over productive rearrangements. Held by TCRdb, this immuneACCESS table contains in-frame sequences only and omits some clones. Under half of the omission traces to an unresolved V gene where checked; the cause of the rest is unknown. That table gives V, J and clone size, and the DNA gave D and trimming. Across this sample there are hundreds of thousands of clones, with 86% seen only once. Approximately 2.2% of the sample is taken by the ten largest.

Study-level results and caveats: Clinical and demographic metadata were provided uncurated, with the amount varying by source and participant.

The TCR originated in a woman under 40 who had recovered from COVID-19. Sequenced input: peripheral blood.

The nucleotide sequence reads TGTGCCAGTAGTATAGGAGGAAACACTGAAGCTTTCTTT. Protein translation: CASSIGGNTEAFF. Recombination joined TRBV19 with TRBJ1-1, with the D gene not clear enough to name. The CDR1 and CDR2 encoded by the germline V gene (reference sequence) are LNHDA and SQIVND. The CDR3 spans 13 residues, from the cysteine through the phenylalanine. Of the read, only the CDR3 DNA is kept; its 39 bases are in frame from base 1. The trim is 1 base for V and 2 bases for J, with a gap of 5 bases between the germline ends.